The subject of this entry is one T cell receptor beta chain. Its antigen is still unknown. All donors were healthy, and all were Caucasian. This record comes from a study of identical twins. One entry per CDR3 protein, called by TCRdb with MiXCR from the 5' RACE reads. The sample records approximately 550,000 distinct CDR3 sequences, about 20% being singletons. Study findings and constraints: The study based its conclusions on cross-sectional statistical analysis and did not follow the same donors. Models underpredicted monozygotic twin sharing of out-of-frame TCR alpha. The more abundant beta clonotypes in cord blood had fewer insertions, and memory repertoires did not show this.

The sample was also reused in another study, on yellow fever vaccine responses in identical twins.

What was sequenced was CD4+ T cells sorted from blood. This sequence originates from a woman aged 18-35 years in good health.

CDR3 in amino acids: CSARLGELPQETQYF. The DNA for the CDR3 is TGCAGTGCTAGATTGGGGGAATTACCCCAAGAGACCCAGTACTTC. V gene TRBV20-1 combines with J gene TRBJ2-5; D is perhaps TRBD1 or TRBD2 (5 bases each). Trimming left V 2 bases short and J 1 base short, with 14 bases between. Germline V gives CDR1 DFQATT, CDR2 SNEGSKA (reference sequence). The CDR3 is made up of 15 amino acids.